This TCR beta chain came from a study of identical twins (TCRdb year 2016). With regard to the full study: To test whether fetal clonotypes persist, this study deep-sequenced TCR alpha and beta repertoires from monozygotic twins, from unrelated adults of various ages, and from cord blood. To rule out contamination, the twin experiments were replicated at different times with different library preparation protocols.

All donors were healthy Caucasians. The twin cohort consisted of three pairs of female monozygotic twins, all aged 18 to 29 years. Using Miltenyi CD45RO+ enrichment and human naive T-cell isolation kits, memory (CD45RO+) and naive T cells were isolated from PBMC. Study-wide conclusions, independent of this receptor: The excess sharing between twins in beta out-of-frame sequences was weaker because fewer shared sequences reduced the signal-to-noise ratio. Out-of-frame TCR alpha sequences shared between twins showed an excess of low generation-probability sequences compared with coincidental sharing between unrelated individuals. Out-of-frame TCR alpha sharing in monozygotic twins was systematically underestimated by recombination models, whereas sharing between unrelated individuals was in agreement with the recombination models. Abundant cord blood beta clonotypes had fewer insertions, young adult naive repertoires showed a similar but weaker trend, and memory repertoires showed no such trend. Because the same donors could not be followed over many years, the conclusions depended on cross-sectional statistical analysis. Invariant T cells such as MAIT and iNKT could partly confound zero-insertion analyses, though diverse VJ usage argued against this for most clonotypes.

Libraries were prepared through 5' RACE. The data were produced on an Illumina HiSeq 2000. A universal primer binding site was added through template switching, and the final cDNA carried a unique molecular identifier so that TCR cDNA molecules could be counted accurately. First-strand cDNA for TCR alpha and beta chains was synthesized from specific primers in the conserved constant-segment region. To control for contamination, every cDNA library carried two barcodes: a SMART-Mk sample barcode plus Illumina barcodes. TruSeq adapter sequences along with Illumina sample barcodes were introduced in two successive PCR steps. The Illumina HiSeq platform was used with custom primers to sequence TCR alpha and beta cDNA libraries. The authors processed their data as follows. MiGEC processed the raw reads to extract unique molecular identifiers, while MiXCR was used to determine the CDR3 positions. For each individual, recombination models were inferred using an EM algorithm with the repgenHMM and IGoR tools. The analysis of shared clonotypes was done with the tcR package in R, with sharing normalized by the product of cloneset sizes. To study raw recombination without the effects of thymic and clonal selection, out-of-frame nonproductive sequences were analyzed. The public reads were run again by TCRdb, first through fastp at Q25 and then through MiXCR, and only productive beta chains were kept. Rows with a matching CDR3 protein are joined into one entry that keeps the most common DNA and genes. These V and J calls derive from TCRdb rather than the authors' analysis. Here the sample has 200,000 to 300,000 distinct CDR3 sequences; approximately 7% occur a single time. The biggest ten clones account for roughly 3.7% of the sample.

The germline V gene specifies KGHSH as CDR1 and LQKENI as CDR2. The CDR3 measures 14 amino acids from cysteine to phenylalanine. Kept here is only the CDR3 DNA, which spans 42 bases and is read in frame from base 1. V ends up 3 bases short and J 9 bases short, with an unmatched junction base count of 8. This clonotype has more than one count but fewer than ten. The antigen it binds to is not known. Per-base qualities were not stored, and no clone one base away is much larger. This same sample was also part of a study on yellow fever vaccine responses in identical twins. From that second study: The authors reported that the T cell response to vaccination in identical twins appeared partly convergent and partly personalized. The study precisely tracked vaccine-responding T cell clones in identical twins.

The sample was memory (CD45RO+) T cells sorted from blood. The cell subset or site label, read with the paper, signifies: CD45RO+ enriched T cells. The sequence was obtained from a young woman in good health. The V gene is TRBV18 and the J gene is TRBJ2-5, and TRBD2 matches 9 of the central bases. In nucleotides, the sequence is TGTGCCAGCTCACCGACTAGCGGACAGAGGGCCCAGTACTTC. It specifies CASSPTSGQRAQYF. Extended through the reference TRBV18 and TRBJ2-5 proteins, this CDR3 yields the full variable domain: NAGVMQNPRHLVRRRGQEARLRCSPMKGHSHVYWYRQLPEEGLKFMVYLQKENIIDESGMPKERFSAEFPKEGPSILRIQQVVRGDSAAYFCASSPTSGQRAQYFGPGTRLLVL.